Below are 12 T cell receptor beta chains sequenced from a single sample in a study of blood T cells in healthy people across ages. Together with a sample-barcoded 5' primer, a J-beta primer mix was included in a second PCR lasting about 7 to 12 cycles. TCRdb fed the 5' RACE reads into MiXCR, producing one record per CDR3 protein. This table holds 1.6 million or so distinct CDR3 sequences, 30% to 40% found once. The specimen sequenced was blood. The source is a woman in her twenties or thirties in good health.

This clonotype occurred a few times. This chain connects TRBV10-3 to TRBJ1-5; D is unclear. This CDR3 is 14 amino acids long. CDR1 ENHRY and CDR2 SYGVKD come from the germline V gene. V was pared by 3 bases and J by 0 bases, with 6 bases between. The DNA of the CDR3 is TGTGCCATCAGTGATACGGATAGCAATCAGCCCCAGCATTTT. Protein product: CAISDTDSNQPQHF.

In this sample, this clonotype turned up many times. The genes are TRBV7-9 and TRBJ1-1; a weak D match, TRBD1 (6 bases). V lost 5 bases and J lost 3, with 16 bases in between. In germline, CDR1 is SEHNR, CDR2 FQNEAQ (reference sequence). This CDR3 spans 15 amino acids. The CDR3 loop reads CASSLGGGADTEAFF. In DNA form, the CDR3 reads TGTGCCAGCAGCCTAGGTGGGGGGGCGGACACTGAAGCTTTCTTT.

The V gene is TRBV11-2, the J gene TRBJ1-2; D remains unclear. Germline CDR1 reads SGHAT; CDR2 reads FQNNGV. The germline V and J ends were trimmed by 8 bases and 6 bases, with 13 bases remaining between them. This CDR3 has 12 residues. The CDR3 here is CASARGRDGYTF. CDR3 coding DNA: TGTGCCAGCGCTAGAGGGAGAGATGGCTACACCTTC.

This clonotype was seen only a few times. The rearrangement uses TRBV7-3 and TRBJ1-1, with TRBD1 matching 7 bases. Germline V gene lookup returns CDR1 SGHTA and CDR2 FQGTGA. This CDR3 is 13 amino acids long. The J segment lost 7 bases and the V segment lost 3 bases, leaving 5 bases of the junction unmatched. The CDR3 region has the DNA TGTGCCAGCAGCTTGGGACAGCAGAATGAAGCTTTCTTT. It yields the protein CASSLGQQNEAFF.

Only a few counts were recorded for this clonotype. This chain uses TRBV7-9 with TRBJ2-5; tentative D call: TRBD2 (6 bases). Trimming shortened V by 5 bases and J by 1 base, and 17 bases separated the two germline ends. Germline V gene data show CDR1 as SEHNR and CDR2 as FQNEAQ (reference sequence). The length of the CDR3 is 16 residues. CDR3 nucleotides: TGTGCCAGCAGCGCAGACTCCGGGACTTTCCAAGAGACCCAGTACTTC. Translation: CASSADSGTFQETQYF.

The V gene is TRBV4-1, the J gene TRBJ2-7, with D possibly being TRBD2 (7 bases). CDR3 length: 16 amino acids. Trimming removed 3 bases from V and 0 bases from J, with 15 bases in between. The V gene's germline CDR1 is MGHRA and CDR2 YSYEKL. The CDR3 DNA sequence: TGCGCCAGCAGCCATCCCTGGGCGGGGGCCTCCTACGAGCAGTACTTC. Translation: CASSHPWAGASYEQYF.

A few counts support this clonotype. CDR3 DNA: TGCGCCAGCAGCTTGATCTCTTTGACTAGCGGGGGGCCGGAGCAGTTCTTC. The encoded protein is CASSLISLTSGGPEQFF. The rearrangement links TRBV5-1 to TRBJ2-1; 13 bases align to TRBD2. This CDR3 contains 17 residues. Germline V lookup: CDR1 SGHRS, CDR2 YFSETQ. The trim removed 1 base at V and 10 bases at J, leaving 11 bases unmatched.

The chain joins TRBV20-1 to TRBJ2-7; D gene uncertain. Deletions cut 0 bases from V and 0 bases from J, with 9 bases between. Germline loops: CDR1 DFQATT, CDR2 SNEGSKA (reference sequence). This CDR3 spans 14 amino acids. This CDR3 is CSARDYTHSYEQYF. The CDR3 DNA reads as TGCAGTGCTAGAGATTATACCCACTCCTACGAGCAGTACTTC.

The chain has TRBV6-5 and TRBJ2-5, with TRBD2 as a possible D gene (6 bases). From germline, CDR1 is MNHEY and CDR2 SVGAGI. With 2 bases removed from V and 2 bases from J, the gap between germline ends came to 9 bases. The CDR3 has 14 residues. The CDR3 DNA reads as TGTGCCAGCAGTTACCCGGGGGATCAAGAGACCCAGTACTTC. It specifies CASSYPGDQETQYF.

As to this clonotype: The junction and the germline gene differ at one end; a read error may be behind it. The rearrangement uses TRBV12-3 or TRBV12-4 and TRBJ2-1; 7 nucleotides agree with TRBD2. The CDR3 has 14 amino acids. Here the CDR3 reads CVSTGGNRGNEQFF. The CDR3 DNA reads as TGTGTCAGCACCGGGGGGAATAGAGGCAATGAGCAGTTCTTC.

The chain recombines TRBV15 with TRBJ1-1; D not certain. V lost 1 base and J lost 3, with 6 bases in between. The CDR3 runs 13 residues. Germline lookup yields CDR1 LNHNV and CDR2 YYDKDF (reference sequence). CDR3 protein: CATSRGWDTEAFF. The CDR3 DNA reads TGTGCCACCAGCAGAGGCTGGGACACTGAAGCTTTCTTT. The whole variable domain, filled in from reference TRBV15 and TRBJ1-1, reads DAMVIQNPRYQVTQFGKPVTLSCSQTLNHNVMYWYQQKSSQAPKLLFHYYDKDFNNEADTPDNFQSRRPNTSFCFLDIRSPGLGDTAMYLCATSRGWDTEAFFGQGTRLTVV.

This clonotype came up a few times. This rearrangement joins TRBV5-5 to TRBJ2-7, with 10 bases fitting TRBD1. Judging by the DNA end, TRBJ2-5 fits better; the J call may be wrong. The CDR3 sequence is 16 residues long. Germline V gene data show CDR1 as SGHKS and CDR2 as YYEKEE (reference sequence). The CDR3 DNA reads as TGTGCCAGCAGCTTTTCTGGGGACAGGGGATACGAGACCCAGTACTTC. Encoded protein: CASSFSGDRGYETQYF.